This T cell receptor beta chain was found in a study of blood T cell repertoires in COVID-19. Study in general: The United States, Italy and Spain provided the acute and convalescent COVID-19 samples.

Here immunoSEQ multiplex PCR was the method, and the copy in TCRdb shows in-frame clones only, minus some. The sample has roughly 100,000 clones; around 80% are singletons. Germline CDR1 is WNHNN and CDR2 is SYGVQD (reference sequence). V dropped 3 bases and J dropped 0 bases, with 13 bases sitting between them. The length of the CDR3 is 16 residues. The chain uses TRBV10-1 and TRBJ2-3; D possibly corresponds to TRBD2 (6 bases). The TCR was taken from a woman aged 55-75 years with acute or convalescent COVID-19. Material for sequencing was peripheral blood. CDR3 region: CASSDRPGTSTDTQYF. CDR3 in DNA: TGCGCCAGCAGTGACCGTCCCGGGACTAGCACAGATACGCAGTATTTT.